Listed below are T cell receptor beta chains from one sample, sequenced in a study of T cell repertoires in cytomegalovirus infection. TCRdb analysed the reads with MiXCR anew, one entry per CDR3 protein. The profile shows 450,000 to 650,000 distinct CDR3 sequences, approximately 25% of them singletons. Sequenced material: PBMCs. The source is a human donor in good health (CMV status not recorded). Some clones in this sample may be carry-over from other donors' samples. The CDR3 runs from the conserved cysteine through the conserved F or W. The order of the fields is V gene, J gene, CDR3 length, D gene, clone size, CDR3 DNA, CDR3 protein. A D gene is named only where the DNA matches it firmly. Some rows mark clone size as missing; the rest say once, few, many or name a class of expanded clone.

v_gene: TRBV19
j_gene: TRBJ2-2
len: 14
d_gene: NA
abundance: few
CDR3nt: TGTGCCAGTAGATGGGAAGGTCCGACCGGGGAGCTGTTTTTT
CDR3aa: CASRWEGPTGELFF

v_gene: TRBV6-5
j_gene: TRBJ2-3
len: 15
d_gene: TRBD2
abundance: few
CDR3nt: TGTGCCAGCACAGAGACTAGCGGGAGTACAGATACGCAGTATTTT
CDR3aa: CASTETSGSTDTQYF

v_gene: TRBV28
j_gene: TRBJ1-5
len: 13
d_gene: NA
abundance: few
CDR3nt: TGTGCCATCCGCGGGGAGGGCAATCAGCCCCAGCATTTT
CDR3aa: CAIRGEGNQPQHF

v_gene: TRBV29-1
j_gene: TRBJ1-2
len: 11
d_gene: NA
abundance: NA
CDR3nt: TGCAGCGTTGACAGAATTAACGGCTACACCTTC
CDR3aa: CSVDRINGYTF

v_gene: TRBV5-4
j_gene: TRBJ1-1
len: 14
d_gene: NA
abundance: few
CDR3nt: TGTGCCAGCAGCTTGGATAGTGACCACCTTGAAGCTTTCTTT
CDR3aa: CASSLDSDHLEAFF

v_gene: TRBV9
j_gene: TRBJ1-2
len: 17
d_gene: TRBD1
abundance: NA
CDR3nt: TGTGCCAGCAGCGGCGGCCCCCGCGGACAGGGCACCTATGGCTACACCTTC
CDR3aa: CASSGGPRGQGTYGYTF

v_gene: TRBV6-4
j_gene: TRBJ2-7
len: 16
d_gene: TRBD1
abundance: NA
CDR3nt: TGTGCCAGCAGTGAAGAGGGCGGACAGGGATCCTACGAGCAGTACTTC
CDR3aa: CASSEEGGQGSYEQYF

v_gene: TRBV6-2/TRBV6-3
j_gene: TRBJ2-7
len: 15
d_gene: TRBD2
abundance: few
CDR3nt: TGTGCCAGCAGTCTACTCGGACTAGGAGCCTACGAGCAGTACTTC
CDR3aa: CASSLLGLGAYEQYF

v_gene: TRBV6-2/TRBV6-3
j_gene: TRBJ1-1
len: 18
d_gene: TRBD1
abundance: NA
CDR3nt: TGTGCCAGCAGCCCAGGGAGGGGACAGCCCATCATGAACACTGAAGCTTTCTTT
CDR3aa: CASSPGRGQPIMNTEAFF

v_gene: TRBV19
j_gene: TRBJ1-5
len: 15
d_gene: NA
abundance: few
CDR3nt: TGTGCCAGTAGGCCCTCTACAGGGAGAAATCAGCCCCAGCATTTT
CDR3aa: CASRPSTGRNQPQHF

v_gene: TRBV7-2
j_gene: TRBJ2-3
len: 15
d_gene: NA
abundance: NA
CDR3nt: TGTGCCAGCAGATATACAGGGTCCGGCACAGATACGCAGTATTTT
CDR3aa: CASRYTGSGTDTQYF